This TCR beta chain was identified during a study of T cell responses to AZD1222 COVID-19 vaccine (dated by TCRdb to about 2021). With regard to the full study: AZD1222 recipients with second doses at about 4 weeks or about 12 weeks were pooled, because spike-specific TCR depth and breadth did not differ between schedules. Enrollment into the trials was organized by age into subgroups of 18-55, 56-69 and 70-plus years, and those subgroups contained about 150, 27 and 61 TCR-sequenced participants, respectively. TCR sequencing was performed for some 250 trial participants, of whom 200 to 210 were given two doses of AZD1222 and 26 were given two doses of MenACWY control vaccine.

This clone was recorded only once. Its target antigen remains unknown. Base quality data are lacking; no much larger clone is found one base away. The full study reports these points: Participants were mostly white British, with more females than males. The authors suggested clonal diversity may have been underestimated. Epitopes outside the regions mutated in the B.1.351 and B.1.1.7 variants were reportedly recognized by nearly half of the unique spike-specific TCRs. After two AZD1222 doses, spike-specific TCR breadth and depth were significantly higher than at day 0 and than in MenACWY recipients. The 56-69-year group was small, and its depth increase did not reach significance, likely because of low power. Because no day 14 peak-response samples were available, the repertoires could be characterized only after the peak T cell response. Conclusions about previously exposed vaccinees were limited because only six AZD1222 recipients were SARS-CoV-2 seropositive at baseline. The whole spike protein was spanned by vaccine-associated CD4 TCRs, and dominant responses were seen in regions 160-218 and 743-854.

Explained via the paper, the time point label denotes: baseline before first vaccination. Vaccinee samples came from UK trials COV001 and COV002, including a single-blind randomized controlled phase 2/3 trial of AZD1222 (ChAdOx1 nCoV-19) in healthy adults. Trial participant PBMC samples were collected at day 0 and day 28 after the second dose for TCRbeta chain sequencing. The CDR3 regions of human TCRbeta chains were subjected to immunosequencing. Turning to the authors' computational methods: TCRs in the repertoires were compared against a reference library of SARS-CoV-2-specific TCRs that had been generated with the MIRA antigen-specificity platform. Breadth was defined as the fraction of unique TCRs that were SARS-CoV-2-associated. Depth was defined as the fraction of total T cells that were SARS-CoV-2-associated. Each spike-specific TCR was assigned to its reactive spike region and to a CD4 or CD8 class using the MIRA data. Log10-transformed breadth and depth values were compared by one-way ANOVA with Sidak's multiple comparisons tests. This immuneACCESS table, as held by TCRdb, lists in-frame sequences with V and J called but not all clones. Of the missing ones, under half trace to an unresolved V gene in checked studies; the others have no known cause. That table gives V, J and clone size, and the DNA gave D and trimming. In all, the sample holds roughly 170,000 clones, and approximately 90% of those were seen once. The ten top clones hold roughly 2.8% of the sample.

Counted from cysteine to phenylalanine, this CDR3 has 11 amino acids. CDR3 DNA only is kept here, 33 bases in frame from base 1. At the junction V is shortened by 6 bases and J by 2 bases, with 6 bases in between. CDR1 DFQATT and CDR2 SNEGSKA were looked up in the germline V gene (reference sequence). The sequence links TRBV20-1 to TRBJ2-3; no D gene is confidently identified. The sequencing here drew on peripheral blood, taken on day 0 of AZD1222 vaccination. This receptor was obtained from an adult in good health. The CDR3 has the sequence CSASYTDTQYF. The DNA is TGCAGTGCCAGCTACACAGATACGCAGTATTTT.